The count of the clone carrying this T cell receptor (beta chain) is one. This clone may be a read error of a much larger clone one base away. Looked up from germline, CDR1 is MDHEN and CDR2 is SYDVKM. V dropped 8 bases and J dropped 0 bases, with 16 bases sitting between them. CDR3 length: 15 amino acids. The data derive from a study of regulatory T cells in long-lasting Graves disease. CDR3 regions were amplified by Arm-PCR using iRepertoire HTBI primers to build TCR beta libraries. TCRdb re-called the multiplex PCR reads with MiXCR, one entry per CDR3 protein. Of 550,000 to 700,000 distinct CDR3 sequences detected, 16% appear once; the ten largest clones hold approximately 12%. The sample's time point: newly diagnosed GD, antithyroid drugs for less than 3 months. PBMC-extracted RNA yielded the TCR library. The data were also submitted as part of a second study, on T cells in Graves' hyperthyroidism and ophthalmopathy.

The sequence was obtained from a man between 18 and 29 years old with Graves disease. The specimen was peripheral blood mononuclear cells (PBMCs), collected at new diagnosis, from a patient treated with antithyroid drugs. The J gene is TRBJ1-1, the V gene TRBV28; D is ambiguous. Here the CDR3 DNA reads TGTGCCAGCGGCGTCCCCGAAAGGGTGAACACTGAAGCTTTCTTT. Its protein product is CASGVPERVNTEAFF.